The 7 T cell receptor beta chains below were found in one sample sequenced in a study of human T cells and chemical hapten exposure. As for time point: patch test 3, about 24 weeks after DPC sensitization. As for treatment: therapeutic diphenylcyclopropenone sensitization with weekly scalp DPC. TCRdb itself ran the RACE reads through MiXCR, one entry per CDR3 protein. The top ten hold about 2% of the sample, which has fewer than 200,000 distinct CDR3 sequences, 28% seen once. Sequenced material: whole blood, taken in connection with sensitization to the hapten diphenylcyclopropenone (DPC). Receptor source: a woman aged 18-30 years with alopecia areata. Some clones in this sample may be carry-over from other donors' samples.

V and J are TRBV20-1 and TRBJ2-1; D might be TRBD1 (6 bases). The CDR3 contains 13 residues. Germline V gene sequence: CDR1 DFQATT, CDR2 SNEGSKA (reference sequence). Trimming took 6 bases from V and 8 from J, leaving 17 bases between them. As DNA, the CDR3 is TGCAGTGCCCCCTCCAGGGGTCGGGATGAGCAGTTCTTC. Translating it yields CSAPSRGRDEQFF.

J is TRBJ2-7 and V is TRBV20-1; 9 bases match TRBD1. The germline CDR1 and CDR2 sequences are DFQATT and SNEGSKA (reference sequence). This CDR3 comprises 15 residues. Unmatched junction bases numbered 8, after V lost 3 bases and J lost 2 bases. The CDR3 loop is CSARGTGRSPYEQYF. CDR3 DNA: TGCAGTGCTAGGGGGACAGGGAGATCACCCTACGAGCAGTACTTC.

This sequence joins TRBV10-1 and TRBJ1-3; D is uncertain. V shed 3 bases and J shed 5 bases, with 8 bases lying between them. The CDR3 totals 13 residues. Germline CDR1 WNHNN, CDR2 SYGVQD (reference sequence). The CDR3 DNA reads TGCGCCAGCAGTGAAGGCAGACGAAACACCATATATTTT. It yields the protein CASSEGRRNTIYF.

This clonotype was detected a few times. The chain combines TRBV28 with TRBJ2-7; 10 bases align to TRBD2. Germline V gene lookup returns CDR1 MDHEN and CDR2 SYDVKM. V was pared by 5 bases and J by 4 bases, with 11 bases of the junction left unmatched. The CDR3 runs to 16 residues. The CDR3 loop is CASSPTTSGLGYEQYF. The CDR3 DNA follows: TGTGCCAGCAGTCCAACGACTAGCGGGCTGGGGTACGAGCAGTACTTC.

V and J are TRBV11-2 and TRBJ2-7, with unresolved D. This CDR3 comprises 15 residues. V was pared by 5 bases and J by 9 bases, with 23 bases between. Germline values: CDR1 SGHAT, CDR2 FQNNGV. CDR3 sequence: CASSPPGPRKWVQYF. The CDR3, as DNA: TGTGCCAGCAGCCCCCCTGGCCCGAGAAAGTGGGTGCAGTACTTC. Combining the CDR3 with reference TRBV11-2 and TRBJ2-7 gives the whole variable domain EAGVAQSPRYKIIEKRQSVAFWCNPISGHATLYWYQQILGQGPKLLIQFQNNGVVDDSQLPKDRFSAERLKGVDSTLKIQPAKLEDSAVYLCASSPPGPRKWVQYFGPGTRLTVT.

CDR3 amino acids: CASILTGTANTGELFF. The CDR3 coding sequence is TGTGCCAGCATCCTAACCGGGACCGCGAACACCGGGGAGCTGTTTTTT. V is TRBV7-2 and J is TRBJ2-2; the D call may be TRBD1 or TRBD2 (5 bases each). The CDR3 loop spans 16 amino acids. Germline lookup yields CDR1 SGHTA and CDR2 FQGNSA. V lost 7 bases to trimming and J lost 0 bases, with 15 bases between them.

In its sample, this clonotype was seen a few times. The rearrangement links TRBV4-2 to TRBJ2-2; D uncertain. Per the germline V gene, CDR1 is LGHNA and CDR2 is YNFKEQ. The CDR3 is made up of 17 amino acids. The ends were cut back, 0 bases at V and 4 bases at J, with 15 bases in the middle. The CDR3 sequence: CASSQERRGGTTGELFF. CDR3 nucleotide sequence: TGTGCCAGCAGCCAAGAGCGAAGAGGCGGAACCACCGGGGAGCTGTTTTTT.